The subject of this entry is one T cell receptor beta chain. This sample was included in a study of cytomegalovirus exposure and HLA in healthy donors. Germline trimming cut 4 bases from V and 2 bases from J; bases unmatched to any gene: 6. Germline CDR1 is SGHTS and CDR2 is YDEGEE. This CDR3 has 16 amino acids. 60 Vbeta and 13 Jbeta primers were used in PCR. Method: immunoSEQ multiplex PCR; TCRdb's copy keeps in-frame clones and lacks some. Of approximately 210,000 clones in the sample, about 77% are singletons; the top ten hold over 2%. The receptor's source is a woman in her 30s in good health and CMV-seropositive. The chain links TRBV5-8 to TRBJ2-3, with 11 positions matching TRBD2. Sequenced material: PBMCs. CDR3 sequence (DNA): TGTGCCAGCAGCCCGGGGACTAGCGGTATCACAGATACGCAGTATTTT. This sequence encodes CASSPGTSGITDTQYF.